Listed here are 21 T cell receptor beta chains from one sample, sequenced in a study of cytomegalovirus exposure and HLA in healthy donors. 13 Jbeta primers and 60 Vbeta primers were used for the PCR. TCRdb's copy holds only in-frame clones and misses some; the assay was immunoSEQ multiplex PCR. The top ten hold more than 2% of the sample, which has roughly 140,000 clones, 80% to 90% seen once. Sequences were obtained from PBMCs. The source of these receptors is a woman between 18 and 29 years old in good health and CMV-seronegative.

CDR3 residues: CASSGSGNTIYF. The CDR3 DNA is TGTGCCAGTAGTGGGAGCGGAAACACCATATATTTT. The chain joins TRBV19 to TRBJ1-3, with D unclear. Germline V CDR1 and CDR2: LNHDA, SQIVND (reference sequence). This CDR3 is 12 amino acids long. Trimming left V 5 bases short and J 4 bases short, with 6 bases between.

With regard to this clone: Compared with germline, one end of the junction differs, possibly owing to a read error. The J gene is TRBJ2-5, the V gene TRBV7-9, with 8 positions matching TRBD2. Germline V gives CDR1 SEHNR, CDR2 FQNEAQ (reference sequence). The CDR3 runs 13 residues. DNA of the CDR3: TGTTCCAGCAGCTTTATAGCGGGGGAGACCCAGTACTTC. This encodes CSSSFIAGETQYF.

CDR3 sequence reads: CSARTGGAQHF. The DNA of the CDR3 is TGCAGTGCTCGGACAGGGGGCGCCCAGCATTTT. The V call is TRBV20-1, the J call TRBJ1-5; 11 bases agree with TRBD1. The ends lost 5 bases at V and 11 bases at J; junction bases unmatched: 2. Per the germline V gene, CDR1 is DFQATT and CDR2 is SNEGSKA (reference sequence). The CDR3 extends over 11 amino acids.

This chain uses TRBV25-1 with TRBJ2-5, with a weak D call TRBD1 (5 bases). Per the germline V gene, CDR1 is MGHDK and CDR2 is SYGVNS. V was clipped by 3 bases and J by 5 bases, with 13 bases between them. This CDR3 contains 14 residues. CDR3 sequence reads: CASSDVTAWETQYF. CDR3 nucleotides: TGTGCCAGCAGTGACGTGACAGCCTGGGAGACCCAGTACTTC.

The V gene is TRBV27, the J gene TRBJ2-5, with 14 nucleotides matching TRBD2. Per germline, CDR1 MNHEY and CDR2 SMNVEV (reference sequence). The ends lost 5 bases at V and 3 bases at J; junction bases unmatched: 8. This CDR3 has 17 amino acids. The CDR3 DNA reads TGTGCCAGCAGTCCCCTTCGACTAGCGGGAGGGAAAGAGACCCAGTACTTC. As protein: CASSPLRLAGGKETQYF.

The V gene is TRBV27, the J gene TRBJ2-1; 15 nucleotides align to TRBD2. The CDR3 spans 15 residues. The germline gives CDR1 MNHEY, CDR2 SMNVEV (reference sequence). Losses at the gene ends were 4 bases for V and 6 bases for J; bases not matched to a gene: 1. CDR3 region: CASSSGLAGGNEQFF. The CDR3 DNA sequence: TGTGCCAGCAGTTCGGGACTAGCGGGAGGCAATGAGCAGTTCTTC.

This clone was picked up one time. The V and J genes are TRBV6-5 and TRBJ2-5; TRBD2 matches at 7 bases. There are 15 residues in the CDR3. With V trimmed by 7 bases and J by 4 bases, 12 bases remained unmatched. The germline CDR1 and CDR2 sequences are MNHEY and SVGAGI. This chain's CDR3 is CASTELDGGGETQYF. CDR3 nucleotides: TGTGCCAGCACCGAATTAGACGGCGGGGGAGAGACCCAGTACTTC.

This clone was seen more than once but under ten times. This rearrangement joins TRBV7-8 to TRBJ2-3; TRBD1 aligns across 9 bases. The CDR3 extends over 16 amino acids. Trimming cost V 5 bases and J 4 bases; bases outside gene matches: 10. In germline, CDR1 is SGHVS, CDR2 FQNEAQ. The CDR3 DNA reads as TGTGCCAGCAGCCCCCCAAAGGGACAGGGCCCAGATACGCAGTATTTT. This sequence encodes CASSPPKGQGPDTQYF.

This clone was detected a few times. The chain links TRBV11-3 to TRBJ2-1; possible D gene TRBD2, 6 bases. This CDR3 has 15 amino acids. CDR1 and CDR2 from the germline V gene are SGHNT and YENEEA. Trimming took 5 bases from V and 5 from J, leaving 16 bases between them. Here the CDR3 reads CASSIGGPLNNEQFF. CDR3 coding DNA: TGTGCCAGCAGCATAGGAGGGCCCCTGAACAATGAGCAGTTCTTC.

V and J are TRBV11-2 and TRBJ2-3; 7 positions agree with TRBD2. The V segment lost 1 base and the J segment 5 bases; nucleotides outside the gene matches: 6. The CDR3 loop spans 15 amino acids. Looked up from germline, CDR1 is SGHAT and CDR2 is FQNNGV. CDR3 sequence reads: CASSLAGGLIDTQYF. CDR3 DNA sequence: TGTGCCAGCAGCTTAGCGGGAGGTCTGATAGATACGCAGTATTTT.

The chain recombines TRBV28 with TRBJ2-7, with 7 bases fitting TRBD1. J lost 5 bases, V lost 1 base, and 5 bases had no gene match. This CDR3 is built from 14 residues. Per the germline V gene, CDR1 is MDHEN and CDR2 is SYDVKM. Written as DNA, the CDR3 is TGTGCCAGCAGTTTATTAAAGGGGGCAGACGAGCAGTACTTC. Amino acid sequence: CASSLLKGADEQYF.

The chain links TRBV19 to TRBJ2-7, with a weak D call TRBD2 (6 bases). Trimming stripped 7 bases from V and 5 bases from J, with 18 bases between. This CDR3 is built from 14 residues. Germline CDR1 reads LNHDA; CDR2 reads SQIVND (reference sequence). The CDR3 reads CASTRRGPPDEQYF. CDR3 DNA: TGTGCCAGTACTAGGAGGGGCCCCCCGGACGAGCAGTACTTC. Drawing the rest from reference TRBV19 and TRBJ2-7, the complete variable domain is DGGITQSPKYLFRKEGQNVTLSCEQNLNHDAMYWYRQDPGQGLRLIYYSQIVNDFQKGDIAEGYSVSREKKESFPLTVTSAQKNPTAFYLCASTRRGPPDEQYFGPGTRLTVT.

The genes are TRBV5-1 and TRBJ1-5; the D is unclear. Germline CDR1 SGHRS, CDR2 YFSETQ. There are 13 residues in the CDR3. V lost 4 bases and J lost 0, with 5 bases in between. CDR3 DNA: TGCGCCAGCAGCCGTTATAGCAATCAGCCCCAGCATTTT. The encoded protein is CASSRYSNQPQHF.

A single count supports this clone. Here the CDR3 DNA reads TGTGCCAGCAGCTTACTAGCGGGAGTTGCTGAGCAGTACTTC. This encodes CASSLLAGVAEQYF. The V call is TRBV7-2, the J call TRBJ2-7, with TRBD2 matching 10 bases. Germline values: CDR1 SGHTA, CDR2 FQGNSA. CDR3 size: 14 residues. The trim removed 2 bases at V and 7 bases at J, leaving 5 bases unmatched.

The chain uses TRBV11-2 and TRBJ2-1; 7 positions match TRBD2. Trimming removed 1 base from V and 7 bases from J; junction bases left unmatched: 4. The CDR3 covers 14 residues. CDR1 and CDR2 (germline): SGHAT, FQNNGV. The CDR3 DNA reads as TGTGCCAGCAGCTTAGCAGCGGGGTGGAATGAGCAGTTCTTC. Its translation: CASSLAAGWNEQFF.

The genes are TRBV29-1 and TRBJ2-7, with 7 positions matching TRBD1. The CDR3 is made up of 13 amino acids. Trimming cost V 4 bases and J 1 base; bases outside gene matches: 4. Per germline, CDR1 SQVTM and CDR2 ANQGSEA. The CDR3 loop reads CSVVRDSSYEQYF. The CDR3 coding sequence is TGCAGCGTTGTTCGGGACAGTTCCTACGAGCAGTACTTC.

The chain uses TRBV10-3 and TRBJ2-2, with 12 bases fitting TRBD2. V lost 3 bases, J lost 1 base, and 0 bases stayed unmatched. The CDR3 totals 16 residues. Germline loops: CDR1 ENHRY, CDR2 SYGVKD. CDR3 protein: CAISELAGGNTGELFF. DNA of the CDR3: TGTGCCATCAGTGAACTAGCGGGGGGGAACACCGGGGAGCTGTTTTTT.

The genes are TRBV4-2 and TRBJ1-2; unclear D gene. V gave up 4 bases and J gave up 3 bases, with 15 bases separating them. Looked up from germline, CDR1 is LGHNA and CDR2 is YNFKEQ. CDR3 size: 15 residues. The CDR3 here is CASSLSGSKYYGYTF. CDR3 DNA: TGTGCCAGCAGCCTCTCCGGGTCGAAATACTATGGCTACACCTTC.

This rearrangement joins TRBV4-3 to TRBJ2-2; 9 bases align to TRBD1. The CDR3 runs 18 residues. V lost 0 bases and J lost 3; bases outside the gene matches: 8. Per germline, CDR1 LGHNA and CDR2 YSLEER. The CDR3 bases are TGCGCCAGCAGCCAAGACGCCCCAAGGACAGGGGACACCGGGGAGCTGTTTTTT. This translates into CASSQDAPRTGDTGELFF.

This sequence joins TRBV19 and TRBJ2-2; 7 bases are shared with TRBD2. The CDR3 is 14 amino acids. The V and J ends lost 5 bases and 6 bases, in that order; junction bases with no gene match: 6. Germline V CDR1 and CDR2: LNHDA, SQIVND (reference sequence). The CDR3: CASSLGLVSGELFF. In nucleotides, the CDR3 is TGTGCCAGTAGTCTCGGACTAGTCTCCGGGGAGCTGTTTTTT.

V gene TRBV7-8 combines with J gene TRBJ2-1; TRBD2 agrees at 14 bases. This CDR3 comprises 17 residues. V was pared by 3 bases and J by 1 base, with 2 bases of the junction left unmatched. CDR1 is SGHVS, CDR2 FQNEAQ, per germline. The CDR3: CASSFGLAGGSYNEQFF. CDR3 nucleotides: TGTGCCAGCAGCTTCGGACTAGCGGGGGGTTCCTACAATGAGCAGTTCTTC.